The clone carrying this T cell receptor (beta chain) was counted a few times. Its antigen is unknown. The germline V gene encodes CDR1 SGDLS and CDR2 YYNGEE. Trimming removed 0 bases at V and 6 bases at J, with 16 bases between. The length of the CDR3 is 16 residues. The record originates from a study of blood T cells in healthy people across ages. Study findings and constraints: Age showed a roughly linear inverse relationship with TCR beta diversity per million T cells.

Then a second PCR, running roughly 7 to 11 cycles, was carried out with a sample-barcoded 5' primer and a J-beta primer mix. TCRdb re-called the 5' RACE reads with MiXCR, one entry per CDR3 protein. The sample includes fewer than 2,000,000 distinct CDR3 sequences, about 39% of them seen just once. The sample consisted of blood. The chain combines TRBV9 with TRBJ2-1; D is possibly TRBD1 or TRBD2 (6 bases each). The origin of this receptor is a human donor in good health. CDR3 DNA: TGTGCCAGCAGCGTAGGAGGGGGACTTGGGTTCAATGAGCAGTTCTTC. Protein sequence: CASSVGGGLGFNEQFF.